The 8 T cell receptor beta chains below were found in one sample sequenced in a study of OX40 agonist ivuxolimab in advanced cancers. The table came from immunoSEQ multiplex PCR; TCRdb's copy has only in-frame clones and leaves some out. The table records about 53,000 clones, 84% of them present only once. The specimen was CD4+ or CD8+ T cells sorted from blood, collected in a trial of the OX40 agonist ivuxolimab. These receptors were obtained from an adult with an advanced solid tumor such as melanoma, head and neck, liver or kidney cancer.

The chain uses TRBV28 and TRBJ2-5, with D possibly matching TRBD1 (5 bases). The last part of the DNA fits TRBJ2-7 better; the J call may be wrong. The length of the CDR3 is 14 residues. CDR1 is MDHEN and CDR2 is SYDVKM in the germline V gene. The CDR3 nucleotides read TGTGCCAGCAGTTTAAACTGGCAGGGCTACGAGCAGTACTTC. It yields the protein CASSLNWQGYEQYF.

This clone was picked up a small number of times. J is TRBJ2-7 and V is TRBV19, with D perhaps TRBD1 (5 bases). CDR3 size: 14 residues. Trimming pared 5 bases from V and 1 base from J, leaving 12 bases between. CDR1 and CDR2 (germline): LNHDA, SQIVND (reference sequence). CDR3 residues: CASSAPQVSYEQYF. CDR3 DNA sequence: TGTGCCAGTAGTGCCCCACAGGTATCCTACGAGCAGTACTTC.

V is TRBV7-9 and J is TRBJ2-1, with 8 nucleotides matching TRBD2. The CDR3 contains 17 residues. Losses at the gene ends were 2 bases for V and 6 bases for J; bases not matched to a gene: 12. Germline CDR1 reads SEHNR; CDR2 reads FQNEAQ (reference sequence). The CDR3 DNA is TGTGCCAGCAGCTTACTCCCCTTCGGGAGGGCCGGCAATGAGCAGTTCTTC. Its protein product is CASSLLPFGRAGNEQFF.

This chain connects TRBV19 to TRBJ2-6, with TRBD2 as a possible D gene (5 bases). This CDR3 is 15 amino acids long. Germline values: CDR1 LNHDA, CDR2 SQIVND (reference sequence). V lost 1 base, J lost 3 bases, and 7 bases lay in between. The CDR3 DNA is TGTGCCAGTAGTATAGCGGGAATTGGGGCCAACGTCCTGACTTTC. Residues: CASSIAGIGANVLTF. The full variable domain, its missing parts supplied by reference TRBV19 and TRBJ2-6, is DGGITQSPKYLFRKEGQNVTLSCEQNLNHDAMYWYRQDPGQGLRLIYYSQIVNDFQKGDIAEGYSVSREKKESFPLTVTSAQKNPTAFYLCASSIAGIGANVLTFGAGSRLTVL.

V and J are TRBV2 and TRBJ2-1; D is unresolved. Deletions cut 2 bases from V and 8 bases from J, with 16 bases between. Germline lookup yields CDR1 SNHLY and CDR2 FYNNEI. There are 15 residues in the CDR3. Written as DNA, the CDR3 is TGTGCCAGCAGTGAACTGGGAACACGATCGGATGAGCAGTTCTTC. It yields the protein CASSELGTRSDEQFF.

The J gene is TRBJ1-1, the V gene TRBV27; D not resolved. Germline values: CDR1 MNHEY, CDR2 SMNVEV (reference sequence). This CDR3 region has 14 residues. With 3 bases removed from V and 4 bases from J, the gap between germline ends came to 12 bases. The CDR3 reads CASSLNRVGTEAFF. The CDR3 DNA reads TGTGCCAGCAGTTTGAATAGGGTTGGCACTGAAGCTTTCTTT.

V usage is TRBV28 and J usage is TRBJ1-5, with 8 bases identical to TRBD1. Germline-derived CDR1 and CDR2 are MDHEN and SYDVKM. This CDR3 region has 17 residues. V lost 2 bases, J lost 5 bases, and 11 bases stayed unmatched. The CDR3, as DNA: TGTGCCAGCAGTTTAACCGGGACAGGAGGGGGTTATCAGCCCCAGCATTTT. Translating it yields CASSLTGTGGGYQPQHF.

This chain joins TRBV19 and TRBJ2-7, with 8 bases that match TRBD2. This CDR3 region has 16 residues. V lost 4 bases and J lost 0; bases outside the gene matches: 8. From germline, CDR1 is LNHDA and CDR2 SQIVND (reference sequence). CDR3 protein: CASSNLAGGISYEQYF. As DNA, the CDR3 is TGTGCCAGTAGTAATCTAGCGGGCGGCATCTCCTACGAGCAGTACTTC.